This paragraph covers one T cell receptor (beta chain) sequence. Libraries were UMI-labeled 5' RACE TRB cDNA. For each CDR3 protein, TCRdb gives one entry from its re-call of the 5' RACE reads, without DNA. The table lists about 130,000 distinct CDR3 sequences, with 0.29% in the top ten. The sample comes from a study of CXCR3-negative and CXCR3-positive naive CD8 T cells. This CDR3 region has 17 residues. In germline, CDR1 is SNHLY, CDR2 FYNNEI. This chain connects TRBV2 to TRBJ1-1; the TCRdb D gene call, TRBD1, has no DNA to confirm it. The sequenced material came from naive CXCR3- CD8+ T cells from blood. The subset is: CD45RO-CCR7+CD27+CD95- naive CD8+ T cells lacking CXCR3 (TNR3-). This clonotype originated in a human donor in good health. Some clones in this sample may be carry-over from other donors' samples. CDR3 protein: CASSELLDREIKTEAFF.